One and the same sample provided the 28 T cell receptor beta chains below, sequenced in a study of CD8 T cells in ankylosing spondylitis. TCRdb re-called the 5' RACE reads with MiXCR, one entry per CDR3 protein. The table shows around 250,000 distinct CDR3 sequences, with about 11% occurring only once. The sample was blood, either unsorted or a sorted T cell fraction (not recorded which). The receptors originated from a male donor with ankylosing spondylitis or in good health (not recorded which).

This rearrangement joins TRBV6-5 to TRBJ2-7, with 13 positions matching TRBD2. The CDR3 length is 19 residues. J lost 6 bases, V lost 0 bases, and 14 bases had no gene match. Germline V gene sequence: CDR1 MNHEY, CDR2 SVGAGI. CDR3 protein: CASSYSGLAGVGGLSEQYF. In DNA, the CDR3 is TGTGCCAGCAGTTACTCCGGACTAGCGGGAGTCGGTGGGTTGTCCGAGCAGTACTTC.

As for this clonotype: One end of the junction is discordant with germline, which a read error may explain. The rearrangement links TRBV4-1 to TRBJ2-3; D gene ambiguous. Germline assignment: CDR1 MGHRA and CDR2 YSYEKL. CDR3 size: 14 residues. The CDR3: CASSQVGLGDTQYF. In DNA form, the CDR3 reads TGCGCCAGCAGTCAAGTCGGATTGGGAGATACGCAGTATTTT.

CDR3 sequence: CASSQIGTGFLNTEAFF. In DNA form, the CDR3 reads TGTGCCAGCAGCCAAATAGGGACCGGGTTTTTAAACACTGAAGCTTTCTTT. The chain couples TRBV3-1 to TRBJ1-1, with a weak D call TRBD1 (5 bases). Germline lookup yields CDR1 LGHDT and CDR2 YNNKEL (reference sequence). V shed 2 bases and J shed 2 bases, with 18 bases lying between them. The CDR3 covers 17 residues. The full variable domain, with the rest looked up from reference TRBV3-1 and TRBJ1-1, is DTAVSQTPKYLVTQMGNDKSIKCEQNLGHDTMYWYKQDSKKFLKIMFSYNNKELIINETVPNRFSPKSPDKAHLNLHINSLELGDSAVYFCASSQIGTGFLNTEAFFGQGTRLTVV.

The V and J genes are TRBV28 and TRBJ2-7; the D gene could be TRBD1 or TRBD2 (5 bases each). V lost 5 bases to trimming and J lost 7 bases, with 21 bases between them. CDR3 length equals 15 residues. The germline V gene encodes CDR1 MDHEN and CDR2 SYDVKM. Written as DNA, the CDR3 is TGTGCCAGCAGTACACACCGGGACCCAGATGAAGAGCAGTACTTC. Translation: CASSTHRDPDEEQYF.

The table lists this clonotype with a few counts. The rearrangement uses TRBV6-2 or TRBV6-3 and TRBJ1-2; weak D call: TRBD1 (6 bases). The CDR3 covers 16 residues. The V gene's germline CDR1 is MNHEY and CDR2 SVGEGT. V was clipped by 0 bases and J by 8 bases, with 19 bases between them. The CDR3 DNA follows: TGTGCCAGCAGTTACTCATACGTACAGGGCGGCGAGGGCTACACCTTC. Its translation is CASSYSYVQGGEGYTF.

This clonotype was recorded a few times. This chain joins TRBV19 and TRBJ1-1; 9 bases are a match to TRBD1. The germline V gene encodes CDR1 LNHDA and CDR2 SQIVND (reference sequence). The V gene end was trimmed by 5 bases and the J gene end by 11 bases; junction bases not matched to a gene: 6. CDR3 length: 12 amino acids. Here the CDR3 reads CASSPRDRVAFF. As DNA, the CDR3 is TGTGCCAGTAGTCCCCGGGACAGGGTGGCTTTCTTT.

This clonotype showed up many times. The chain carries TRBV5-1 and TRBJ2-3; D call uncertain. The CDR3 loop spans 14 amino acids. The germline CDR1 and CDR2 sequences are SGHRS and YFSETQ. Trimming removed 3 bases from V and 2 bases from J, with 10 bases in between. The CDR3 DNA reads as TGCGCCAGCAGCTGGCTCCCCTACACAGATACGCAGTATTTT. Its protein is CASSWLPYTDTQYF. The entire variable domain, with the rest obtained from reference TRBV5-1 and TRBJ2-3, is as follows: KAGVTQTPRYLIKTRGQQVTLSCSPISGHRSVSWYQQTPGQGLQFLFEYFSETQRNKGNFPGRFSGRQFSNSRSEMNVSTLELGDSALYLCASSWLPYTDTQYFGPGTRLTVL.

This clonotype was seen ten or more times. This chain connects TRBV3-1 to TRBJ1-4; D call uncertain. Germline V lookup: CDR1 LGHDT, CDR2 YNNKEL (reference sequence). V lost 0 bases and J lost 8, with 7 bases in between. This CDR3 spans 13 amino acids. CDR3 protein: CASSQDLGEKLFF. Written as DNA, the CDR3 is TGTGCCAGCAGCCAAGATTTGGGGGAAAAACTGTTTTTT. Full variable domain (outside the CDR3, taken from reference TRBV3-1 and TRBJ1-4): DTAVSQTPKYLVTQMGNDKSIKCEQNLGHDTMYWYKQDSKKFLKIMFSYNNKELIINETVPNRFSPKSPDKAHLNLHINSLELGDSAVYFCASSQDLGEKLFFGSGTQLSVL.

Concerning this clonotype: An end of the junction does not agree with germline; a read error may underlie this. CDR3 coding DNA: TGTGCCAGCAGCTTACGCGTCGGGACTGGAAACGCCATATATTTT. Its protein is CASSLRVGTGNAIYF. The J gene is TRBJ1-3, the V gene TRBV11-2, with D perhaps matching TRBD1 (5 bases). The CDR3 totals 15 residues. Germline V lookup: CDR1 SGHAT, CDR2 FQNNGV.

In this sample, this clonotype turned up many times. The V and J genes are TRBV5-6 and TRBJ2-1; D possibly matches TRBD1 or TRBD2 (6 bases each). The CDR3 is 16 residues long. The V gene's germline CDR1 is SGHDT and CDR2 YYEEEE. The germline V and J ends were trimmed by 4 bases and 5 bases, with 19 bases remaining between them. The CDR3 loop is CASSGIEGEAHNEQFF. Written as DNA, the CDR3 is TGTGCCAGCAGCGGGATTGAGGGGGAGGCCCACAATGAGCAGTTCTTC.

The chain links TRBV12-3 or TRBV12-4 to TRBJ2-2, with 7 bases matching TRBD1. CDR3 length equals 14 residues. V shed 5 bases, J shed 5 bases, and the junction held 5 bases outside the gene matches. The CDR3: CASSGGQRTGELFF. The CDR3 bases are TGTGCCAGCAGTGGGGGACAGCGAACCGGGGAGCTGTTTTTT.

This clonotype occurred a few times. V and J are TRBV18 and TRBJ2-4, with a tentative D call TRBD1 (5 bases). This CDR3 comprises 14 residues. From germline, CDR1 is KGHSH and CDR2 LQKENI. V was pared by 6 bases and J by 7 bases, with 16 bases between. The CDR3 sequence is CASSRAQSSNIQYF. The CDR3 nucleotides read TGTGCCAGCTCCAGGGCACAATCCTCGAACATTCAGTACTTC.

This clonotype has only a few counts. V usage is TRBV28 and J usage is TRBJ1-2; D unclear. This CDR3 has 14 amino acids. V dropped 1 base and J dropped 1 base, with 7 bases sitting between them. Per the germline V gene, CDR1 is MDHEN and CDR2 is SYDVKM. CDR3 nucleotide sequence: TGTGCCAGCAGTTTATCATACTTTAACTATGGCTACACCTTC. Amino acids: CASSLSYFNYGYTF.

V usage is TRBV7-9 and J usage is TRBJ1-4; D might be TRBD1 (6 bases). The CDR3 spans 15 residues. V dropped 7 bases and J dropped 7 bases, with 19 bases sitting between them. Germline-derived CDR1 and CDR2 are SEHNR and FQNEAQ (reference sequence). The DNA for the CDR3 is TGTGCCAGCACCTCGCGGGACGGGGACACTGAAAAACTGTTTTTT. Protein sequence: CASTSRDGDTEKLFF. Variable domain in full (rest from reference TRBV7-9 and TRBJ1-4): DTGVSQNPRHKITKRGQNVTFRCDPISEHNRLYWYRQTLGQGPEFLTYFQNEAQLEKSRLLSDRFSAERPKGSFSTLEIQRTEQGDSAMYLCASTSRDGDTEKLFFGSGTQLSVL.

This clonotype was observed many times. This chain joins TRBV5-1 and TRBJ2-5; TRBD1 is a possible D gene (6 bases). V was cut by 0 bases and J by 5 bases, with 14 bases left in between. Germline V gene data show CDR1 as SGHRS and CDR2 as YFSETQ. The CDR3 is 15 residues long. The DNA of the CDR3 is TGCGCCAGCAGCTTGGAGGGACACATAGTCGAGACCCAGTACTTC. Its protein product is CASSLEGHIVETQYF.

This clonotype was detected ten times or more. The chain employs TRBV11-2 and TRBJ1-6; 7 bases line up with TRBD1. This CDR3 has 15 amino acids. Per the germline V gene, CDR1 is SGHAT and CDR2 is FQNNGV. Trimming took 2 bases from V and 7 from J; bases not matched to a gene: 5. This chain's CDR3 is CASSLQGGENSPLHF. The CDR3 nucleotides read TGTGCCAGCAGCTTACAGGGGGGAGAGAATTCACCCCTCCACTTT.

In this sample, this clonotype turned up many times. The chain employs TRBV2 and TRBJ1-4; 12 bases are a match to TRBD1. Trimming cost V 5 bases and J 8 bases; bases outside gene matches: 3. The CDR3 spans 14 residues. Germline V gene data show CDR1 as SNHLY and CDR2 as FYNNEI. The CDR3 here is CASSRDRGLEKLFF. CDR3 in DNA: TGTGCCAGCAGTCGGGACAGGGGGCTCGAAAAACTGTTTTTT.

This clonotype came up many times. V usage is TRBV7-9 and J usage is TRBJ1-2; 9 bases agree with TRBD1. The CDR3 sequence is 14 residues long. Trimming at V came to 6 bases and at J to 4 bases, leaving 6 bases not matched to a gene. Germline assignment: CDR1 SEHNR and CDR2 FQNEAQ (reference sequence). As DNA, the CDR3 is TGTGCCAGCAGTCCAGACAGGGGGGCCTATGGCTACACCTTC. Its translation is CASSPDRGAYGYTF.

This clonotype was detected many times. This chain connects TRBV5-1 to TRBJ1-1; the D gene is possibly TRBD1 (5 bases). V was clipped by 1 base and J by 5 bases, with 12 bases between them. This CDR3 region has 14 residues. Germline loops: CDR1 SGHRS, CDR2 YFSETQ. Here the CDR3 DNA reads TGCGCCAGCAGCTTGTCGCCAGAGGGGACTGAAGCTTTCTTT. It yields the protein CASSLSPEGTEAFF.

This chain joins TRBV24-1 and TRBJ2-3; D ambiguous. CDR1 is KGHDR and CDR2 is SFDVKD in the germline V gene. The CDR3 length is 15 residues. V shed 3 bases and J shed 0 bases, with 9 bases lying between them. In nucleotides, the CDR3 is TGTGCCACCAGTGATCGCAGCTTTAGCACAGATACGCAGTATTTT. Protein product: CATSDRSFSTDTQYF.

The chain joins TRBV5-1 to TRBJ2-5; 9 bases align to TRBD2. Unmatched junction bases numbered 11, after V lost 4 bases and J lost 4 bases. The CDR3 consists of 16 residues. Germline V gene sequence: CDR1 SGHRS, CDR2 YFSETQ. For the CDR3, the DNA is TGCGCCAGCAGCACGCCCCGCCTAGCGGGGACAGAGACCCAGTACTTC. It translates to CASSTPRLAGTETQYF.

This clonotype was found a few times. This chain uses TRBV4-1 with TRBJ2-3; TRBD1 or TRBD2 may be the D gene (5 bases each). The CDR3 contains 15 residues. Trimming shortened V by 3 bases and J by 0 bases, and 10 bases separated the two germline ends. The germline V gene encodes CDR1 MGHRA and CDR2 YSYEKL. The CDR3 DNA is TGCGCCAGCAGCCACCGGGACGGTAGCACAGATACGCAGTATTTT. Amino acid sequence: CASSHRDGSTDTQYF.

This clonotype was picked up a small number of times. This chain links TRBV20-1 with TRBJ2-5; 12 bases agree with TRBD2. The germline V gene has CDR1 DFQATT and CDR2 SNEGSKA (reference sequence). The CDR3 extends over 15 amino acids. After removal of 3 bases from V and 7 bases from J, the junction contained 9 bases not matched to a gene. In DNA form, the CDR3 reads TGCAGTGCTAGTATGACTAGCGGGGGTCGGGGGACCCAGTACTTC. Amino acids: CSASMTSGGRGTQYF.

About this clonotype itself: Mismatch with germline at one junction end may stem from a read error. The chain combines TRBV7-8 with TRBJ2-7; D ambiguous. The CDR3 extends over 14 amino acids. CDR1 is SGHVS, CDR2 FQNEAQ, per germline. For the CDR3, the DNA is TGTGCCAGCAGCTTAATGCGTTTGGCCTACGAGCACTACTTC. It codes for CASSLMRLAYEHYF. Filled out from reference TRBV7-8 and TRBJ2-7, the complete variable domain reads GAGVSQSPRYKVAKRGQDVALRCDPISGHVSLFWYQQALGQGPEFLTYFQNEAQLDKSGLPSDRFFAERPEGSVSTLKIQRTQQEDSAVYLCASSLMRLAYEHYFGPGTRLTVT.

This chain links TRBV20-1 with TRBJ1-2; perhaps TRBD1 as D (5 bases). The CDR3 totals 12 residues. CDR1 DFQATT and CDR2 SNEGSKA come from the germline V gene (reference sequence). Trimming shortened V by 3 bases and J by 8 bases, and 13 bases separated the two germline ends. The CDR3: CSARVGASGYTF. CDR3 bases: TGCAGTGCTAGGGTTGGGGCAAGCGGCTACACCTTC.

The chain couples TRBV7-9 to TRBJ2-5; maybe TRBD1 (5 bases). The CDR3 runs 15 residues. Trimming pared 4 bases from V and 5 bases from J, leaving 17 bases between. Germline V gene lookup returns CDR1 SEHNR and CDR2 FQNEAQ (reference sequence). The chain's CDR3 is CASSSFTGYLETQYF. The CDR3 DNA is TGTGCCAGCAGCTCATTTACAGGTTACCTCGAGACCCAGTACTTC.

This clonotype was seen ten or more times. The chain employs TRBV5-1 and TRBJ2-1; 7 bases map to TRBD2. Germline V lookup: CDR1 SGHRS, CDR2 YFSETQ. This CDR3 is built from 15 residues. J lost 1 base, V lost 3 bases, and 4 bases had no gene match. The CDR3 nucleotides are TGCGCCAGCAGCTCGCTAGCGGATTCCTACAATGAGCAGTTCTTC. Amino acid sequence: CASSSLADSYNEQFF.

This clonotype was counted between two and nine times. V is TRBV9 and J is TRBJ2-7; unclear D gene. The CDR3 sequence is 12 residues long. Germline V gene data show CDR1 as SGDLS and CDR2 as YYNGEE. Trimming took off 3 bases at V and 3 bases at J, with 7 bases between the two ends. CDR3 in amino acids: CASSGPRYEQYF. The CDR3 DNA follows: TGTGCCAGCAGCGGGCCTCGCTACGAGCAGTACTTC.